This T cell receptor beta chain emerged from a study of blood T cell repertoires in COVID-19. Turning to the study itself: Donors in the United States, Italy and Spain gave samples during acute or convalescent COVID-19.

Germline assignment: CDR1 MDHEN and CDR2 SYDVKM. The CDR3 spans 18 residues. The J segment lost 0 bases and the V segment lost 5 bases, leaving 8 bases of the junction unmatched. TCRdb's copy holds only in-frame clones and misses some; the assay was immunoSEQ multiplex PCR. The sample has around 250,000 clones; 75% to 90% are singletons. The J gene is TRBJ1-4, the V gene TRBV28, with 11 bases lining up with TRBD1. The sample consisted of PBMCs or T cells enriched from blood (not recorded which). The source of this sequence is a woman between 45 and 60 years old who had recovered from COVID-19. The CDR3 sequence is CASSRSGTGGTTNEKLFF. DNA of the CDR3: TGTGCCAGCAGTCGATCCGGGACAGGGGGGACAACTAATGAAAAACTGTTTTTT. Full variable domain (rest looked up from reference TRBV28 and TRBJ1-4): DVKVTQSSRYLVKRTGEKVFLECVQDMDHENMFWYRQDPGLGLRLIYFSYDVKMKEKGDIPEGYSVSREKKERFSLILESASTNQTSMYLCASSRSGTGGTTNEKLFFGSGTQLSVL.